This T cell receptor beta chain was captured by sequencing in a study of cytomegalovirus exposure and HLA in healthy donors. Study details: As released early, the data held roughly 85 million unique TCRs from HLA-typed donors.

With regard to this clone: No antigen is known for it.

The PCR made use of 60 Vbeta and 13 Jbeta primers. The table came from immunoSEQ multiplex PCR; TCRdb's copy has only in-frame clones and leaves some out. Of about 160,000 clones in the sample, approximately 80% are singletons; the top ten hold 9.7%. Regarding the study as a whole: Earlier results showed most TCR beta V segments being productive about 87% or about 30% of the time. V- and J-gene trimming of TCR beta was linked (in a later analysis) to a missense DCLRE1C variant. The listing of roughly 160 TCR beta chains classed them as cytomegalovirus-associated.

The CDR3 runs to 15 residues. The V and J ends lost 5 bases and 3 bases respectively, with 14 bases between them. Germline CDR1 MNHEY, CDR2 SMNVEV (reference sequence). The source is a man aged 18-30 years in good health and CMV-seropositive. The chain combines TRBV27 with TRBJ2-1; D is perhaps TRBD2 (5 bases). The material sequenced was PBMCs. For the CDR3, the DNA is TGTGCCAGCAGTCTTCTGGGTAGCGACTACAATGAGCAGTTCTTC. It translates to CASSLLGSDYNEQFF.